Below, one T cell receptor (beta chain) is given with its context. Its antigen is not identified. The germline V gene has CDR1 WSHSY and CDR2 SAAADI. CDR3 length: 16 residues. The junction had 9 bases not matched to a gene; V was cut back by 4 bases and J by 3 bases. This specimen belongs to a study of cytomegalovirus exposure and HLA in healthy donors. Study-level points and caveats: A cluster of highly shared sequence variants was likely a sequencing artifact. In most subjects, TCR beta sequences reportedly gave accurate predictions of HLA-A and HLA-B alleles.

60 Vbeta and 13 Jbeta primers were used in PCR. TCRdb's table, derived via immunoSEQ multiplex PCR, lists solely in-frame clones and lacks some. The table shows fewer than 250,000 clones, with about 84% occurring only once. Sequenced sample: PBMCs. The sequence derives from a woman in her twenties or thirties in good health and CMV-seropositive. The V gene is TRBV10-2, the J gene TRBJ2-7; 10 nucleotides line up with TRBD2. CDR3 loop: CASSAPRASGSYEQYF. The DNA for the CDR3 is TGCGCCAGCAGTGCTCCCCGGGCTAGCGGGAGCTACGAGCAGTACTTC.